This is a list of T cell receptor beta chains from one sample in a study of cytomegalovirus exposure and HLA in healthy donors. Generated by immunoSEQ multiplex PCR, the TCRdb table keeps only in-frame clones and is missing some. The sample lists 100,000 to 150,000 clones; approximately 75% were seen once. The sample was PBMCs. The receptors shown here come from a woman aged 45-65 years in good health and CMV-seronegative. Each CDR3 is given with its conserved first and last residue. Fields, in order: V gene, CDR3 length, clone size, D gene, J gene, CDR3 protein, CDR3 DNA. A D gene is named only where the DNA matches it firmly. Only some rows state a clone size, as once, few, many or a class for expanded clones.

V: TRBV4-3; length: 15; size: few; D: TRBD2; J: TRBJ2-3; CDR3: CASSQTSGRADTQYF; DNA: TGCGCCAGCAGCCAAACTAGCGGGAGGGCAGATACGCAGTATTTT
V: TRBV19; length: 13; size: few; D: NA; J: TRBJ1-4; CDR3: CASGGVTNEKLFF; DNA: TGTGCCAGCGGGGGAGTGACTAATGAAAAACTGTTTTTT
V: TRBV10-3; length: 12; size: NA; D: NA; J: TRBJ2-1; CDR3: CAISERFNEQFF; DNA: TGTGCCATCAGTGAGCGGTTCAATGAGCAGTTCTTC
V: TRBV29-1; length: 10; size: NA; D: NA; J: TRBJ1-1; CDR3: CSVFRQRAFF; DNA: TGCAGCGTTTTTAGACAGAGAGCTTTCTTT
V: TRBV4-2; length: 14; size: few; D: NA; J: TRBJ2-7; CDR3: CASSQEGTVGEQYF; DNA: TGTGCCAGCAGCCAAGAAGGGACTGTCGGCGAGCAGTACTTC
V: TRBV28; length: 14; size: few; D: NA; J: TRBJ2-7; CDR3: CASRSAGSFHEQYF; DNA: TGTGCCAGCAGGAGTGCGGGGAGCTTCCACGAGCAGTACTTC
V: TRBV25-1; length: 14; size: NA; D: NA; J: TRBJ1-5; CDR3: CASRSTGTNQPQHF; DNA: TGTGCCAGCAGGTCAACCGGGACAAATCAGCCCCAGCATTTT
V: TRBV5-6; length: 15; size: NA; D: TRBD2; J: TRBJ2-2; CDR3: CASSPGTSRPGELFF; DNA: TGTGCCAGCAGCCCGGGGACTAGTCGCCCCGGGGAGCTGTTTTTT
V: TRBV28; length: 14; size: NA; D: TRBD1; J: TRBJ1-2; CDR3: CASREPGTEYGYTF; DNA: TGTGCCAGCAGAGAACCCGGGACAGAGTATGGCTACACCTTC
V: TRBV18; length: 14; size: NA; D: TRBD1; J: TRBJ1-2; CDR3: CASSPAQGADGYTF; DNA: TGTGCCAGCTCACCAGCACAGGGGGCGGATGGCTACACCTTC
V: TRBV11-3; length: 15; size: NA; D: TRBD1; J: TRBJ2-2; CDR3: CASSSRQGNTGELFF; DNA: TGTGCCAGCAGTTCTAGACAGGGGAACACCGGGGAGCTGTTTTTT
V: TRBV4-2; length: 15; size: NA; D: TRBD2; J: TRBJ2-1; CDR3: CASSQETSYYNEQFF; DNA: TGTGCCAGCAGCCAAGAGACTAGCTACTACAATGAGCAGTTCTTC
V: TRBV6-5; length: 15; size: NA; D: NA; J: TRBJ1-1; CDR3: CATFQRGLLNTEAFF; DNA: TGTGCCACTTTCCAAAGAGGACTCCTAAACACTGAAGCTTTCTTT
V: TRBV27; length: 13; size: NA; D: TRBD1; J: TRBJ1-5; CDR3: CASSGATGEPQHF; DNA: TGTGCCAGCAGTGGGGCGACAGGGGAGCCCCAGCATTTT
V: TRBV5-6; length: 12; size: NA; D: NA; J: TRBJ2-1; CDR3: CASSFSYNEQFF; DNA: TGTGCCAGCAGCTTTAGTTACAATGAGCAGTTCTTC
V: TRBV6-4; length: 13; size: NA; D: TRBD2; J: TRBJ2-3; CDR3: CASSDWGEGTQYF; DNA: TGTGCCAGCAGTGACTGGGGGGAGGGTACGCAGTATTTT
V: TRBV7-2; length: 13; size: NA; D: TRBD2; J: TRBJ2-7; CDR3: CASSFPSGYEQYF; DNA: TGTGCCAGCAGCTTCCCTAGCGGGTACGAGCAGTACTTC
V: TRBV19; length: 13; size: few; D: NA; J: TRBJ1-2; CDR3: CASSYPGARGYTF; DNA: TGTGCCAGTAGCTATCCGGGAGCTCGAGGCTACACCTTC
V: TRBV6-1; length: 15; size: NA; D: TRBD1; J: TRBJ2-7; CDR3: CASSVPGQISYEQYF; DNA: TGTGCCAGCAGCGTTCCGGGACAGATTTCCTACGAGCAGTACTTC
V: TRBV4-3; length: 18; size: few; D: NA; J: TRBJ2-1; CDR3: CASSQRPLAGKPYNEQFF; DNA: TGCGCCAGCAGCCAAAGGCCTCTGGCGGGAAAACCCTACAATGAGCAGTTCTTC
V: TRBV30; length: 11; size: NA; D: NA; J: TRBJ1-1; CDR3: CAWSQGTEAFF; DNA: TGTGCCTGGAGTCAGGGCACTGAAGCTTTCTTT
V: TRBV19; length: 14; size: NA; D: NA; J: TRBJ2-1; CDR3: CASSISDSYNEQFF; DNA: TGTGCCAGTAGTATATCCGACAGTTACAATGAGCAGTTCTTC
V: TRBV6-5; length: 13; size: NA; D: NA; J: TRBJ2-7; CDR3: CASSWGLSYEQYF; DNA: TGTGCCAGCAGTTGGGGACTTTCCTACGAGCAGTACTTC
V: TRBV2; length: 17; size: NA; D: TRBD1; J: TRBJ2-3; CDR3: CASRENRDRVNTDTQYF; DNA: TGTGCCAGCAGAGAGAACCGGGACAGGGTGAACACAGATACGCAGTATTTT
V: TRBV15; length: 15; size: NA; D: TRBD2; J: TRBJ2-1; CDR3: CATSRETSGYNEQFF; DNA: TGTGCCACCAGCAGAGAAACTAGCGGATACAATGAGCAGTTCTTC
V: TRBV28; length: 20; size: NA; D: TRBD2; J: TRBJ2-1; CDR3: CASSFSKGLAGVNSYNEQFF; DNA: TGTGCCAGCAGTTTTTCGAAGGGACTAGCGGGAGTGAACTCCTACAATGAGCAGTTCTTC
V: TRBV6-5; length: 14; size: NA; D: NA; J: TRBJ1-4; CDR3: CASSIDRTNEKLFF; DNA: TGTGCCAGCAGCATAGACAGGACTAATGAAAAACTGTTTTTT
V: TRBV29-1; length: 10; size: NA; D: NA; J: TRBJ1-1; CDR3: CSVPGDGAFF; DNA: TGCAGCGTCCCAGGGGACGGCGCTTTCTTT
V: TRBV7-8; length: 11; size: few; D: NA; J: TRBJ2-5; CDR3: CASTIPGTQYF; DNA: TGTGCCAGCACCATACCCGGGACCCAGTACTTC
V: TRBV7-2; length: 12; size: NA; D: NA; J: TRBJ1-1; CDR3: CASSLTGFQAFF; DNA: TGTGCCAGCAGCTTAACGGGGTTCCAAGCTTTCTTT
V: TRBV7-2; length: 15; size: NA; D: NA; J: TRBJ1-5; CDR3: CASSLFAGAGQPQHF; DNA: TGTGCCAGCAGCTTATTTGCAGGGGCCGGGCAGCCCCAGCATTTT
V: TRBV5-4; length: 15; size: NA; D: TRBD2; J: TRBJ2-4; CDR3: CASSFAGTSENIQYF; DNA: TGTGCCAGCAGCTTTGCCGGGACTAGCGAAAACATTCAGTACTTC
V: TRBV6-1; length: 14; size: once; D: NA; J: TRBJ2-6; CDR3: CASIGSSGANVLTF; DNA: TGTGCCAGCATAGGGAGCTCTGGGGCCAACGTCCTGACTTTC
V: TRBV5-1; length: 13; size: NA; D: NA; J: TRBJ2-2; CDR3: CASIGQNTGELFF; DNA: TGCGCCAGCATTGGACAAAACACCGGGGAGCTGTTTTTT
V: TRBV28; length: 12; size: NA; D: NA; J: TRBJ2-5; CDR3: CASSTFFETQYF; DNA: TGTGCCAGCTCAACTTTTTTTGAGACCCAGTACTTC
V: TRBV7-9; length: 15; size: NA; D: NA; J: TRBJ1-4; CDR3: CSSSLVGEANEKLFF; DNA: TGTTCCAGCAGCTTAGTTGGGGAGGCTAATGAAAAACTGTTTTTT
V: TRBV11-2; length: 16; size: few; D: NA; J: TRBJ2-2; CDR3: CASSPADRMNTGELFF; DNA: TGTGCCAGCAGCCCCGCAGACAGGATGAACACCGGGGAGCTGTTTTTT
V: TRBV7-2; length: 16; size: NA; D: TRBD2; J: TRBJ2-7; CDR3: CASSSGLAGISYEQYF; DNA: TGTGCCAGCAGCTCGGGACTAGCGGGCATCTCCTACGAGCAGTACTTC
V: TRBV9; length: 14; size: NA; D: NA; J: TRBJ2-1; CDR3: CASSPGEVYNEQFF; DNA: TGTGCCAGCAGTCCCGGTGAGGTCTACAATGAGCAGTTCTTC
V: TRBV7-8; length: 13; size: NA; D: TRBD2; J: TRBJ2-7; CDR3: CASRPGRAYEQYF; DNA: TGTGCCAGCAGACCCGGGAGGGCCTACGAGCAGTACTTC
V: TRBV28; length: 15; size: NA; D: NA; J: TRBJ1-1; CDR3: CASSLGASEVTEAFF; DNA: TGTGCCAGCAGTTTAGGCGCTAGCGAGGTCACTGAAGCTTTCTTT
V: TRBV7-8; length: 16; size: NA; D: TRBD1; J: TRBJ2-7; CDR3: CASRPLRDRGSYEQYF; DNA: TGTGCCAGCAGACCGTTGAGGGACAGGGGATCCTACGAGCAGTACTTC
V: TRBV29-1; length: 13; size: NA; D: TRBD2; J: TRBJ2-7; CDR3: CSVGTSGYYEQYF; DNA: TGCAGCGTTGGGACTAGCGGTTACTACGAGCAGTACTTC
V: TRBV9; length: 16; size: once; D: TRBD2; J: TRBJ2-1; CDR3: CASSDGAGVLNNEQFF; DNA: TGTGCCAGCAGCGATGGAGCGGGAGTTCTTAACAATGAGCAGTTCTTC
V: TRBV5-4; length: 15; size: NA; D: TRBD1; J: TRBJ2-7; CDR3: CASSLWGTGTYEQYF; DNA: TGTGCCAGCAGCTTGTGGGGGACAGGGACGTACGAGCAGTACTTC
V: TRBV11-2; length: 17; size: NA; D: NA; J: TRBJ2-3; CDR3: CASSLMADLDFTDTQYF; DNA: TGTGCCAGCAGCTTAATGGCGGACTTGGACTTCACAGATACGCAGTATTTT
V: TRBV6-5; length: 13; size: NA; D: NA; J: TRBJ1-4; CDR3: CASSDSPNEKLFF; DNA: TGTGCCAGCAGCGACAGCCCTAATGAAAAACTGTTTTTT
V: TRBV10-3; length: 12; size: few; D: TRBD1; J: TRBJ2-7; CDR3: CAIRDRGDEQYF; DNA: TGTGCCATCAGAGACAGGGGGGACGAGCAGTACTTC
V: TRBV27; length: 14; size: NA; D: NA; J: TRBJ2-7; CDR3: CASSQTASSYEQYF; DNA: TGTGCCAGCAGTCAGACCGCTAGCTCCTACGAGCAGTACTTC
V: TRBV5-1; length: 18; size: NA; D: TRBD2; J: TRBJ2-7; CDR3: CASSLGRGTSGSAYEQYF; DNA: TGCGCCAGCAGCTTGGGAAGAGGGACTAGCGGGAGTGCCTACGAGCAGTACTTC
V: TRBV7-2; length: 17; size: NA; D: TRBD2; J: TRBJ2-1; CDR3: CASSLGLAGGRYNEQFF; DNA: TGTGCCAGCAGCTTAGGGCTAGCGGGAGGCAGATACAATGAGCAGTTCTTC
V: TRBV27; length: 15; size: NA; D: NA; J: TRBJ2-3; CDR3: CASRPSAGSTDTQYF; DNA: TGTGCCAGCAGGCCTTCGGCGGGGAGCACAGATACGCAGTATTTT
V: TRBV7-2; length: 16; size: NA; D: TRBD2; J: TRBJ2-3; CDR3: CASSLTSGRDTDTQYF; DNA: TGTGCCAGCAGCCTGACTAGCGGGAGGGACACAGATACGCAGTATTTT
V: TRBV5-1; length: 13; size: NA; D: NA; J: TRBJ2-2; CDR3: CASSSGATGELFF; DNA: TGCGCCAGCAGCTCGGGAGCCACCGGGGAGCTGTTTTTT
V: TRBV19; length: 18; size: NA; D: NA; J: TRBJ1-3; CDR3: CASSMRFRAEGSGNTIYF; DNA: TGTGCCAGTAGTATGAGGTTCAGAGCGGAGGGCTCTGGAAACACCATATATTTT
V: TRBV6-5; length: 14; size: NA; D: NA; J: TRBJ2-7; CDR3: CASRPLWVREDLIF; DNA: TGTGCCAGCAGGCCCCTGTGGGTCAGGGAAGATCTTATCTTC
V: TRBV14; length: 15; size: NA; D: NA; J: TRBJ1-1; CDR3: CASSQLESGSTEAFF; DNA: TGTGCCAGCAGCCAACTGGAGTCGGGGTCGACTGAAGCTTTCTTT
V: TRBV29-1; length: 16; size: NA; D: TRBD1; J: TRBJ2-2; CDR3: CSVEDRTGPNTGELFF; DNA: TGCAGCGTTGAAGATAGGACAGGTCCGAACACCGGGGAGCTGTTTTTT